The clone carrying this T cell receptor beta chain has a single count. Naive CD8 cells lacked CD45RO and underwent positive selection for CCR7, leaving out terminally differentiated effector memory CD45RA+ cells. Germline CDR1 reads SNHLY; CDR2 reads FYNNEI. The CDR3 runs 14 residues. The V segment lost 9 bases and the J segment 4 bases; nucleotides outside the gene matches: 3. This entry belongs to a study of shared clonotypes between healthy human individuals. Assay: immunoSEQ multiplex PCR; the TCRdb copy retains only in-frame clones and omits some. The sample shows hundreds of thousands of clones, around 93% of them seen only once.

The source of this sequence is a man aged 30-40 years in good health. Sample: naive CD8+ T cells sorted from blood. The chain has TRBV2 and TRBJ2-1, with 13 bases identical to TRBD2. Here the CDR3 reads CARGTSGVYNEQFF. In nucleotides, the CDR3 is TGTGCCAGAGGGACTAGCGGGGTTTACAATGAGCAGTTCTTC.